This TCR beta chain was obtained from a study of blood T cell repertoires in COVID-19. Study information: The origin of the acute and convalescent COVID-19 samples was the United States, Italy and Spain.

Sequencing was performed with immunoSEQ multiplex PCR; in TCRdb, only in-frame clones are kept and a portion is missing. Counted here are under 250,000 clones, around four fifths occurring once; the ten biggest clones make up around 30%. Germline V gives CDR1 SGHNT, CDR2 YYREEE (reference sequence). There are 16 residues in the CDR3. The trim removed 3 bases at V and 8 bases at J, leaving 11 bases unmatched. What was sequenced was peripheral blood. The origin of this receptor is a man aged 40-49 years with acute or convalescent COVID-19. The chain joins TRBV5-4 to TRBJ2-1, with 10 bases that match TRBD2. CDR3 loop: CASSSGGASGSYEQFF. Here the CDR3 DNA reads TGTGCCAGCAGCTCCGGAGGGGCTAGCGGGAGCTATGAGCAGTTCTTC.